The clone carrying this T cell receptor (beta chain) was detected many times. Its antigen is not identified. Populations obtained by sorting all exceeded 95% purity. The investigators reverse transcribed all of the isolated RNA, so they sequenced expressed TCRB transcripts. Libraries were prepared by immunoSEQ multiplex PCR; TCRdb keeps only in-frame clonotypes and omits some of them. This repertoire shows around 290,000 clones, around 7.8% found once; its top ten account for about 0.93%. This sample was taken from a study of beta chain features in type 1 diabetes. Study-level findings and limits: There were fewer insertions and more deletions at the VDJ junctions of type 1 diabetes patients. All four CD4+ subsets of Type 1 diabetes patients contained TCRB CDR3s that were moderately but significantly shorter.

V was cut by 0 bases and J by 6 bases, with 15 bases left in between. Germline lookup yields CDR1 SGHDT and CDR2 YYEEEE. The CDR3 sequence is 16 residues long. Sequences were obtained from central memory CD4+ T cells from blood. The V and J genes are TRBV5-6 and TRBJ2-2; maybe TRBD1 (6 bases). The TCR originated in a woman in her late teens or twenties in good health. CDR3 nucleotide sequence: TGTGCCAGCAGCTTGGCCTATACAGGGAAGGCCGGGGAGCTGTTTTTT. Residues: CASSLAYTGKAGELFF.